This T cell receptor beta chain was obtained from a study of control samples from healthy donors and cancer patients. From germline, CDR1 is SQVTM and CDR2 ANQGSEA. CDR3 length equals 14 residues. The V end lost 1 base, the J end lost 3 bases, and 11 bases lay between the germline ends. Clones were read by immunoSEQ multiplex PCR, and TCRdb kept only the in-frame ones, dropping some. This repertoire shows tens of thousands of clones, approximately 90% found once; its top ten account for 7.2%. The rearrangement joins TRBV29-1 to TRBJ2-3; D possibly corresponds to TRBD2 (5 bases). The clonotype originates from a man over 45 in good health. Material for sequencing was blood. The CDR3 coding sequence is TGCAGCGTTGAAGCACCGGGGAGTACAGATACGCAGTATTTT. It specifies CSVEAPGSTDTQYF.